Presented here are 28 T cell receptor beta chains from one specimen sequenced in a study of human T cells and chemical hapten exposure. TCRdb re-derived calls from the RACE reads in MiXCR, one entry per CDR3 protein. The table includes some 250,000 distinct CDR3 sequences, 7.5% to 9% detected once. The time point is: pre-sensitization, week 0. Described treatment: therapeutic diphenylcyclopropenone sensitization with weekly scalp DPC. This material consisted of whole blood, taken in connection with sensitization to the hapten diphenylcyclopropenone (DPC). These receptors were taken from a man between 18 and 29 years old with alopecia areata. Some clones in this sample may be carry-over from other donors' samples.

This clonotype has just a few counts. The V gene is TRBV27, the J gene TRBJ2-7; 9 nucleotides match TRBD1. Trimming at V came to 3 bases and at J to 3 bases, leaving 3 bases not matched to a gene. CDR1 MNHEY and CDR2 SMNVEV come from the germline V gene (reference sequence). The CDR3 spans 14 residues. The CDR3 loop reads CASSLGTGFYEQYF. DNA of the CDR3: TGTGCCAGCAGTTTGGGGACAGGGTTCTACGAGCAGTACTTC.

This clonotype was picked up a small number of times. The V and J genes are TRBV7-2 and TRBJ1-1; TRBD1 aligns across 9 bases. Germline CDR1 reads SGHTA; CDR2 reads FQGNSA. The V gene end was trimmed by 5 bases and the J gene end by 4 bases; junction bases not matched to a gene: 8. There are 15 residues in the CDR3. The CDR3 loop reads CASSTGQGEGTEAFF. The CDR3 coding sequence is TGTGCCAGCAGCACGGGACAGGGTGAGGGCACTGAAGCTTTCTTT.

This clonotype has only a few counts. V and J are TRBV20-1 and TRBJ2-3; the match to TRBD2 covers 7 bases. This CDR3 contains 13 residues. Germline V CDR1 and CDR2: DFQATT, SNEGSKA (reference sequence). CDR3 sequence reads: CSRRDYLTDTQYF. As DNA, the CDR3 is TGCAGCCGCCGGGACTACCTCACAGATACGCAGTATTTT.

In this sample, this clonotype turned up many times. The rearrangement uses TRBV2 and TRBJ1-5; weak D call: TRBD1 (5 bases). The CDR3 has 14 residues. Trimming shortened V by 6 bases and J by 11 bases, and 20 bases separated the two germline ends. Looked up from germline, CDR1 is SNHLY and CDR2 is FYNNEI. The CDR3 region is CASRGTESTVTQHF. In nucleotides, the CDR3 is TGTGCCAGCAGAGGGACGGAAAGTACGGTGACCCAGCATTTT.

The table lists this clonotype with many counts. The gene calls are TRBV6-1 and TRBJ2-3; no firm D call. The germline V and J ends were trimmed by 1 base and 6 bases, with 14 bases remaining between them. The CDR3 is 15 amino acids. Germline V gives CDR1 MNHNS, CDR2 SASEGT. The CDR3, as DNA: TGTGCCAGCAGTGAAGAATATCTTTTGGGGGATACGCAGTATTTT. Translated: CASSEEYLLGDTQYF.

This clonotype was seen at least ten times. The rearrangement joins TRBV4-3 to TRBJ2-1, with D uncertain. This CDR3 comprises 15 residues. Germline lookup yields CDR1 LGHNA and CDR2 YSLEER. Trimming stripped 0 bases from V and 2 bases from J, with 8 bases between. In nucleotides, the CDR3 is TGCGCCAGCAGCCAAGAGTCGTCCCCCTACAATGAGCAGTTCTTC. Translated: CASSQESSPYNEQFF.

J is TRBJ2-3 and V is TRBV20-1, with 12 positions matching TRBD2. The CDR3 is made up of 14 amino acids. Germline V gene sequence: CDR1 DFQATT, CDR2 SNEGSKA (reference sequence). Trimming took 5 bases from V and 2 from J; bases not matched to a gene: 2. DNA of the CDR3: TGCAGTGCTCGACTAGCGGGGGCCACAGATACGCAGTATTTT. This encodes CSARLAGATDTQYF.

The V and J genes are TRBV12-3 or TRBV12-4 and TRBJ2-3; 7 bases are shared with TRBD1. V lost 6 bases to trimming and J lost 6 bases; unmatched junction nucleotides: 12. The CDR3 length is 15 residues. CDR3 sequence: CASRPETGTRDTQYF. CDR3 DNA sequence: TGTGCCAGCAGACCTGAGACAGGGACCAGGGATACGCAGTATTTT.

In its sample, this clonotype was seen a few times. The rearrangement links TRBV29-1 to TRBJ1-5, with a weak D call TRBD1 (5 bases). This CDR3 comprises 13 residues. The V and J ends lost 4 bases and 3 bases respectively, with 10 bases between them. Germline V gene lookup returns CDR1 SQVTM and CDR2 ANQGSEA. The CDR3 here is CSVAGMDNQPQHF. The CDR3 nucleotides are TGCAGCGTTGCAGGGATGGACAATCAGCCCCAGCATTTT.

This clonotype was picked up a small number of times. This chain joins TRBV20-1 and TRBJ1-5; D might be TRBD1 (5 bases). CDR1 DFQATT and CDR2 SNEGSKA come from the germline V gene (reference sequence). V was pared by 5 bases and J by 5 bases, with 13 bases between. The CDR3 loop spans 13 amino acids. CDR3 protein: CSASTGGDQPQHF. CDR3 DNA sequence: TGCAGTGCTTCTACAGGTGGGGATCAGCCCCAGCATTTT.

This clonotype was seen a few times. The gene calls are TRBV6-2 or TRBV6-3 and TRBJ2-7; the D gene is possibly TRBD2 (5 bases). The CDR3 sequence is 17 residues long. Germline CDR1 is MNHEY and CDR2 is SVGEGT. V lost 2 bases to trimming and J lost 0 bases, with 17 bases between them. CDR3 protein: CASSYPTRGLSSYEQYF. As DNA, the CDR3 is TGTGCCAGCAGTTACCCGACTCGAGGGCTATCCTCCTACGAGCAGTACTTC.

This clonotype was counted a few times. CDR3 coding DNA: TGTGCCACCAGCAGAGTCAGGAGACAAGCAGGGGGAAACACCATATATTTT. Encoded protein: CATSRVRRQAGGNTIYF. The chain is built from TRBV15 and TRBJ1-3; TRBD1 might be the D (5 bases). The CDR3 has 17 residues. V gave up 1 base and J gave up 4 bases, with 17 bases separating them. Germline V CDR1 and CDR2: LNHNV, YYDKDF (reference sequence).

The chain uses TRBV2 and TRBJ1-2, with D unresolved. The V gene's germline CDR1 is SNHLY and CDR2 FYNNEI. V was cut by 0 bases and J by 0 bases, with 11 bases left in between. CDR3 size: 16 residues. The CDR3 sequence: CASSEAPDRTNYGYTF. The CDR3 coding sequence is TGTGCCAGCAGTGAAGCGCCGGACCGGACTAACTATGGCTACACCTTC.

The CDR3 region is CASSQFTEAFF. CDR3 bases: TGTGCCAGCAGCCAATTCACTGAAGCTTTCTTT. This sequence joins TRBV3-1 and TRBJ1-1, with D hard to call. The CDR3 has 11 residues. CDR1 and CDR2 (germline): LGHDT, YNNKEL (reference sequence). The V end lost 2 bases, the J end lost 4 bases, and 2 bases lay between the germline ends.

The chain is built from TRBV6-5 and TRBJ2-7; D might be TRBD1 (5 bases). The CDR3 loop spans 14 amino acids. V was clipped by 2 bases and J by 6 bases, with 14 bases between them. Per germline, CDR1 MNHEY and CDR2 SVGAGI. CDR3 sequence reads: CASSYLQGLGEQYV. CDR3 in DNA: TGTGCCAGCAGTTACCTCCAGGGCTTGGGCGAGCAGTACGTC.

This clonotype was found a few times. The chain carries TRBV6-2 or TRBV6-3 and TRBJ1-5, with 7 positions matching TRBD1. V lost 2 bases to trimming and J lost 2 bases; unmatched junction nucleotides: 6. Germline CDR1 is MNHEY and CDR2 is SVGEGT. The CDR3 totals 16 residues. The CDR3 nucleotides are TGTGCCAGCAGTTACCCGGACGGGACAGGCAATCAGCCCCAGCATTTT. This translates into CASSYPDGTGNQPQHF.

DNA for the CDR3: TGTGCCACCAGCAGAGATACGGGGACAACTAATGAAAAACTGTTTTTT. The encoded protein is CATSRDTGTTNEKLFF. This chain connects TRBV15 to TRBJ1-4, with unresolved D. Deletions cut 0 bases from V and 0 bases from J, with 8 bases between. The CDR3 spans 16 residues. Germline loops: CDR1 LNHNV, CDR2 YYDKDF (reference sequence).

Worth noting for this clonotype: As the CDR3 is not closed by the conserved phenylalanine or tryptophan, this likely results from a read error. It is unclear where the CDR3 begins or ends on the DNA, so no DNA is shown, and the CDR3 is as TCRdb lists it. The chain joins TRBV25-1 to TRBJ2-7; TRBD1 is the table's D call, not checked against the DNA. CDR1 and CDR2 (germline): MGHDK, SYGVNS. Including both end residues, the CDR3 is 11 amino acids long. This chain's CDR3 is CASSWDSTLIL.

The table lists this clonotype with a few counts. The gene calls are TRBV5-1 and TRBJ1-1; tentatively, D is TRBD1 (5 bases). The CDR3 has 14 residues. Germline V gene lookup returns CDR1 SGHRS and CDR2 YFSETQ. V lost 4 bases and J lost 1, with 11 bases in between. CDR3 sequence: CASSQDRQNTEAFF. CDR3 coding DNA: TGCGCCAGCAGCCAAGACAGACAGAACACTGAAGCTTTCTTT.

This clonotype came up many times. The rearrangement joins TRBV6-5 to TRBJ2-1, with 11 bases lining up with TRBD2. V dropped 4 bases and J dropped 7; count of bases not matched to a gene: 9. Germline assignment: CDR1 MNHEY and CDR2 SVGAGI. The CDR3 has 16 amino acids. The CDR3 spells CASSFSGGASRNEQFF. The DNA for the CDR3 is TGTGCCAGCAGTTTTAGCGGGGGGGCCTCCAGGAATGAGCAGTTCTTC.

This clonotype was seen more than once but under ten times. This chain joins TRBV18 and TRBJ2-2, with D unresolved. CDR3 size: 14 residues. Germline V lookup: CDR1 KGHSH, CDR2 LQKENI. Trimming took 0 bases from V and 4 from J, leaving 6 bases between them. The CDR3 region has the DNA TGTGCCAGCTCACCACCAACAACCACCGGGGAGCTGTTTTTT. Translated, it gives CASSPPTTTGELFF.

This clonotype occurred a few times. This chain connects TRBV4-1 to TRBJ1-1, with 8 bases aligning to TRBD1. Germline CDR1 and CDR2: MGHRA and YSYEKL. The CDR3 is made up of 17 amino acids. The V gene end was trimmed by 3 bases and the J gene end by 10 bases; junction bases not matched to a gene: 19. In DNA, the CDR3 is TGCGCCAGCAGCCATAAGGCTGAGGCAGGGGGCGATTTCGGAGCTTTCTTT. Protein sequence: CASSHKAEAGGDFGAFF.

This sequence joins TRBV29-1 and TRBJ1-3; D may be TRBD1 (5 bases). Germline CDR1 is SQVTM and CDR2 is ANQGSEA. Trimming took off 6 bases at V and 2 bases at J, with 23 bases between the two ends. The CDR3 consists of 17 residues. The CDR3 region is CSVREGLSSGTGNTIYF. Here the CDR3 DNA reads TGCAGCGTGAGGGAGGGACTGTCCAGCGGGACTGGAAACACCATATATTTT.

The chain combines TRBV7-9 with TRBJ2-3; D is perhaps TRBD2 (5 bases). Trimming took 5 bases from V and 1 from J, leaving 16 bases between them. CDR3 length: 16 residues. Germline V gene data show CDR1 as SEHNR and CDR2 as FQNEAQ (reference sequence). CDR3 in DNA: TGTGCCAGCAGCCTAGGGAACTCGCGGGGCACAGATACGCAGTATTTT. It yields the protein CASSLGNSRGTDTQYF.

This clonotype came up a few times. This rearrangement joins TRBV29-1 to TRBJ1-1; D is ambiguous. The V gene lost 7 bases and the J gene lost 8 bases, with 23 bases spanning the gap. This CDR3 contains 14 residues. CDR1 and CDR2 from the germline V gene are SQVTM and ANQGSEA. DNA for the CDR3: TGCAGCGCCGATTACTTGATACGACAAGCCGAAGCTTTCTTT. Its protein product is CSADYLIRQAEAFF.

This clonotype has just a few counts. This chain uses TRBV6-5 with TRBJ1-6; tentatively, D is TRBD1 (5 bases). Germline V gives CDR1 MNHEY, CDR2 SVGAGI. CDR3 length: 18 residues. The germline V and J ends were trimmed by 2 bases and 4 bases, with 18 bases remaining between them. CDR3 bases: TGTGCCAGCAGTTACGCGAGAACGTCGGGGCAGTATAATTCACCCCTCCACTTT. This translates into CASSYARTSGQYNSPLHF.

This clonotype appeared a few times. The V and J genes are TRBV7-7 and TRBJ1-4; D is perhaps TRBD1 (5 bases). This CDR3 is built from 15 residues. Germline V gene data show CDR1 as SSHAT and CDR2 as FNYEAQ (reference sequence). Trimming took off 5 bases at V and 6 bases at J, with 16 bases between the two ends. Here the CDR3 reads CASSRGAGDDEKLFF. CDR3 nucleotides: TGTGCCAGCAGCCGCGGGGCCGGGGATGATGAAAAACTGTTTTTT.

The sample holds many counts of this clonotype. The V gene is TRBV4-3, the J gene TRBJ1-5, with D perhaps TRBD1 (5 bases). V gave up 0 bases and J gave up 7 bases, with 13 bases separating them. Looked up from germline, CDR1 is LGHNA and CDR2 is YSLEER. CDR3 length: 15 residues. The CDR3 DNA follows: TGCGCCAGCAGCCAAGAGCTCAGGGTCAACCAGCCCCAGCATTTT. Protein sequence: CASSQELRVNQPQHF.